The entry below gives a single T cell receptor beta chain sequence along with its context. Its antigen is unknown. The data stem from a study of T cells expressing NK-cell markers. About the study: HCMV serostatus: most of the eight sequenced donors positive, one negative.

Findings and caveats of the study: Unclear, still, was the HCMV specificity of the expanded NKG2C+ T cell clones. In a handful of donors, these clonotypes also led the CD3+CD56-NKG2C+ fraction.

The CDR3 has 13 amino acids. CDR1 and CDR2 from the germline V gene are KGHSH and LQKENI. As the method of synthesis, 5'RACE template switching with UMIs yielded TCR beta cDNA. From its re-call of the 5' RACE reads, TCRdb lists each CDR3 protein once, without DNA. The sample includes 140,000 or so distinct CDR3 sequences. The sequence was obtained from a man between 18 and 29 years old in good health. Material for sequencing was blood T cells: a sorted CD56 or NKG2C T cell subset, CD4+ or CD8+ T cells, or bulk PBMC T cells (not recorded which). The J gene is TRBJ1-1, the V gene TRBV18. CDR3 sequence reads: CASSPPPDTEAFF.